These 25 T cell receptor beta chains share one sample of origin, sequenced in a study of cytomegalovirus exposure and HLA in healthy donors. Researchers ran the PCR with 60 Vbeta and 13 Jbeta primers. Produced via immunoSEQ multiplex PCR; TCRdb's table is partial and in-frame only. Of about 160,000 clones listed, about 80% are singletons. The sequenced material came from PBMCs. The receptor set was obtained from a man under 40 in good health and CMV-seronegative.

The V call is TRBV5-1, the J call TRBJ1-1, with D possibly matching TRBD1 (6 bases). V lost 3 bases, J lost 1 base, and 16 bases lay in between. Per the germline V gene, CDR1 is SGHRS and CDR2 is YFSETQ. This CDR3 spans 16 amino acids. The CDR3 is CASSSPGGARNTEAFF. The CDR3 coding sequence is TGCGCCAGCAGCTCGCCGGGGGGGGCGAGGAACACTGAAGCTTTCTTT.

The rearrangement links TRBV4-3 to TRBJ2-7; no firm D call. Trimming stripped 4 bases from V and 4 bases from J, with 14 bases between. This CDR3 contains 14 residues. Germline assignment: CDR1 LGHNA and CDR2 YSLEER. DNA of the CDR3: TGCGCCAGCAGCCCAATCGGGTTAGGATACGAGCAGTACTTC. It yields the protein CASSPIGLGYEQYF.

The chain is built from TRBV19 and TRBJ1-5; D is undetermined. Germline values: CDR1 LNHDA, CDR2 SQIVND (reference sequence). Trimming removed 0 bases at V and 9 bases at J, with 27 bases between. The CDR3 is 19 residues long. CDR3 coding DNA: TGTGCCAGTAGTATAGAGGGGAACGGTCTGGAACCCCCGGGAAGGCCCCAGCATTTT. Translating gives CASSIEGNGLEPPGRPQHF.

This chain connects TRBV11-2 to TRBJ2-1; D possibly corresponds to TRBD1 (6 bases). There are 15 residues in the CDR3. Per the germline V gene, CDR1 is SGHAT and CDR2 is FQNNGV. V shed 5 bases and J shed 0 bases, with 11 bases lying between them. CDR3 DNA: TGTGCCAGCAGCCTAGGGACATTCTCCTACAATGAGCAGTTCTTC. The encoded protein is CASSLGTFSYNEQFF.

The V gene is TRBV6-6, the J gene TRBJ1-3; D may be TRBD1 (6 bases). The CDR3 contains 15 residues. V was clipped by 0 bases and J by 3 bases, with 9 bases between them. Germline CDR1 reads MNHNY; CDR2 reads SVGAGI (reference sequence). Written as DNA, the CDR3 is TGTGCCAGCAGTTACTCGAGGGGGGGTGGAAACACCATATATTTT. Translation gives CASSYSRGGGNTIYF.

The genes are TRBV4-2 and TRBJ2-7; possible D gene TRBD1, 6 bases. V gave up 5 bases and J gave up 2 bases, with 10 bases separating them. The CDR3 sequence is 13 residues long. In germline, CDR1 is LGHNA, CDR2 YNFKEQ. CDR3 sequence: CASSSGQTYEQYF. The CDR3 DNA sequence: TGTGCCAGCAGCTCTGGACAGACCTACGAGCAGTACTTC.

This clone was counted a single time. V usage is TRBV14 and J usage is TRBJ2-3, with D perhaps matching TRBD2 (5 bases). Germline CDR1 is SGHDN and CDR2 is FVKESK. The CDR3 has 14 amino acids. Trimming stripped 1 base from V and 3 bases from J, with 8 bases between. The CDR3 coding sequence is TGTGCCAGCAGCCAAGCCCGCGGGACAGATACGCAGTATTTT. It yields the protein CASSQARGTDTQYF.

CDR3 DNA sequence: TGTGCCTGGAAAGAAGTGCGCACTGAAGCTTTCTTT. Translated, it gives CAWKEVRTEAFF. V and J are TRBV30 and TRBJ1-1; D is unclear. V was cut by 4 bases and J by 4 bases, with 10 bases left in between. The CDR3 sequence is 12 residues long. In germline, CDR1 is GTSNPN, CDR2 SVGIG (reference sequence).

The chain recombines TRBV7-3 with TRBJ2-1; TRBD2 might be the D (5 bases). Germline CDR1 SGHTA, CDR2 FQGTGA. Between the trimmed V and J ends, which lost 8 bases and 7 bases, there was a span of 9 bases. The CDR3 is 11 residues long. The CDR3 is CASGTGNEQFF. DNA for the CDR3: TGTGCCAGCGGTACGGGAAATGAGCAGTTCTTC. The entire variable domain, with the rest obtained from reference TRBV7-3 and TRBJ2-1, is as follows: GAGVSQTPSNKVTEKGKYVELRCDPISGHTALYWYRQSLGQGPEFLIYFQGTGAADDSGLPNDRFFAVRPEGSVSTLKIQRTERGDSAVYLCASGTGNEQFFGPGTRLTVL.

The chain uses TRBV27 and TRBJ2-5; 7 nucleotides agree with TRBD1. The trim removed 2 bases at V and 2 bases at J, leaving 5 bases unmatched. The CDR3 length is 15 residues. CDR1 MNHEY and CDR2 SMNVEV come from the germline V gene (reference sequence). CDR3 protein: CASSLGTATQETQYF. Here the CDR3 DNA reads TGTGCCAGCAGTTTAGGGACAGCTACTCAAGAGACCCAGTACTTC.

This clone was counted a single time. The gene calls are TRBV4-1 and TRBJ1-6; D might be TRBD1 (6 bases). CDR3 length equals 17 residues. The V end was cut by 0 bases, the J end by 8 bases, with 17 bases between. Germline CDR1 and CDR2: MGHRA and YSYEKL. The DNA for the CDR3 is TGCGCCAGCAGCCAAGATGCAGGGGCGCTTATGGATTCACCCCTCCACTTT. It specifies CASSQDAGALMDSPLHF.

The chain joins TRBV30 to TRBJ1-1, with D possibly TRBD1 on 6 matching bases. Germline loops: CDR1 GTSNPN, CDR2 SVGIG (reference sequence). Trimming cost V 1 base and J 5 bases, with 11 bases left between them. The CDR3 extends over 13 amino acids. The CDR3 reads CAWSEQGRTEAFF. The CDR3 DNA reads as TGTGCCTGGAGTGAACAGGGCCGGACTGAAGCTTTCTTT. The variable domain in full, completed from reference TRBV30 and TRBJ1-1, reads SQTIHQWPATLVQPVGSPLSLECTVEGTSNPNLYWYRQAAGRGLQLLFYSVGIGQISSEVPQNLSASRPQDRQFILSSKKLLLSDSGFYLCAWSEQGRTEAFFGQGTRLTVV.

The chain links TRBV27 to TRBJ2-7; D unresolved. The V gene lost 0 bases and the J gene lost 0 bases, with 6 bases spanning the gap. The CDR3 contains 14 residues. Per the germline V gene, CDR1 is MNHEY and CDR2 is SMNVEV (reference sequence). The CDR3 DNA sequence: TGTGCCAGCAGTTTATCCTTTAGCTCCTACGAGCAGTACTTC. It yields the protein CASSLSFSSYEQYF.

The chain uses TRBV27 and TRBJ2-5, with a tentative D call TRBD1 (5 bases). V shed 7 bases and J shed 5 bases, with 8 bases lying between them. There are 11 residues in the CDR3. CDR1 is MNHEY, CDR2 SMNVEV, per germline (reference sequence). The CDR3 DNA follows: TGTGCCAGCACGTCAGGGGAGACCCAGTACTTC. Amino acid sequence: CASTSGETQYF.

V usage is TRBV4-3 and J usage is TRBJ2-5; possibly TRBD1 for D (5 bases). The J call may be mistaken, given a closer DNA end match to TRBJ2-7. Germline CDR1 LGHNA, CDR2 YSLEER. The CDR3 runs 17 residues. The CDR3 DNA sequence: TGCGCCAGCAGCCTAGATTGGCAGGGTTCACTTATCTACGAGCAGTACTTC. This encodes CASSLDWQGSLIYEQYF.

This rearrangement joins TRBV27 to TRBJ1-1; no reliable D call. Germline values: CDR1 MNHEY, CDR2 SMNVEV (reference sequence). This CDR3 region has 14 residues. The V gene lost 3 bases and the J gene lost 1 base, with 9 bases spanning the gap. DNA of the CDR3: TGTGCCAGCAGTTTTCTGTCAGGGAACACTGAAGCTTTCTTT. Its protein is CASSFLSGNTEAFF.

Note on this clone: The junction shows a germline mismatch at one end, possibly a read error. The chain uses TRBV7-2 and TRBJ1-2; D ambiguous. Per germline, CDR1 SGHTA and CDR2 FQGNSA. The length of the CDR3 is 16 residues. CDR3 nucleotides: TGTGCCAGCAGTTCTGGACTTGCCTTTACATCTTATGGCTACCCCTTC. This sequence encodes CASSSGLAFTSYGYPF.

The chain uses TRBV7-9 and TRBJ2-2; TRBD1 agrees at 10 bases. This CDR3 has 16 amino acids. CDR1 SEHNR and CDR2 FQNEAQ come from the germline V gene (reference sequence). V was clipped by 2 bases and J by 4 bases; unmatched bases: 4. In nucleotides, the CDR3 is TGTGCCAGCAGCTTACGTGGGACAGGGGTCACCGGGGAGCTGTTTTTT. The encoded protein is CASSLRGTGVTGELFF. Based on the CDR3 plus reference TRBV7-9 and TRBJ2-2, the full variable domain is DTGVSQNPRHKITKRGQNVTFRCDPISEHNRLYWYRQTLGQGPEFLTYFQNEAQLEKSRLLSDRFSAERPKGSFSTLEIQRTEQGDSAMYLCASSLRGTGVTGELFFGEGSRLTVL.

The genes are TRBV9 and TRBJ1-4; possibly TRBD1 for D (5 bases). Trimming took 0 bases from V and 7 from J, leaving 13 bases between them. The CDR3 totals 15 residues. CDR1 and CDR2 from the germline V gene are SGDLS and YYNGEE. The CDR3 reads CASSVAVGQGEKLFF. CDR3 nucleotide sequence: TGTGCCAGCAGCGTAGCTGTGGGGCAAGGTGAAAAACTGTTTTTT.

This clone showed up just once. The chain carries TRBV5-1 and TRBJ2-5; weak D call: TRBD1 (6 bases). The J call may be mistaken, given a closer DNA end match to TRBJ2-7. CDR1 is SGHRS, CDR2 YFSETQ, per germline. This CDR3 is 15 amino acids long. The CDR3 DNA is TGCGCCAGCAGCCTGGCCACCGGACAGAACTACGAGCAGTACTTC. This translates into CASSLATGQNYEQYF.

This clone was seen a few times. The gene calls are TRBV27 and TRBJ1-5, with D possibly being TRBD1 (6 bases). V lost 10 bases and J 3 bases, leaving 13 bases between the germline ends. CDR1 is MNHEY, CDR2 SMNVEV, per germline (reference sequence). CDR3 length: 13 residues. This CDR3 is CAISRGVNQPQHF. CDR3 DNA sequence: TGTGCCATTTCCAGGGGAGTCAATCAGCCCCAGCATTTT.

The chain has TRBV5-4 and TRBJ1-1, with 9 bases matching TRBD1. The CDR3 has 14 amino acids. The trim removed 4 bases at V and 11 bases at J, leaving 12 bases unmatched. The germline CDR1 and CDR2 sequences are SGHNT and YYREEE (reference sequence). The CDR3 coding sequence is TGTGCCAGCAGCCCGGGGGGGGACAGGGTTCCGGCTTTCTTT. Encoded protein: CASSPGGDRVPAFF.

The chain links TRBV11-2 to TRBJ1-3, with D maybe TRBD1 (6 bases). V lost 5 bases to trimming and J lost 4 bases, with 6 bases between them. CDR1 SGHAT and CDR2 FQNNGV come from the germline V gene. The CDR3 covers 12 residues. The DNA for the CDR3 is TGTGCCAGCAGCGACAGGGGAAACACCATATATTTT. This codes for CASSDRGNTIYF.

The rearrangement links TRBV6-5 to TRBJ1-2, with D possibly being TRBD1 (6 bases). Germline V gene sequence: CDR1 MNHEY, CDR2 SVGAGI. The CDR3 spans 12 residues. Trimming removed 2 bases from V and 8 bases from J, with 9 bases in between. CDR3: CASSYGGGGYTF. In DNA form, the CDR3 reads TGTGCCAGCAGTTACGGGGGCGGAGGCTACACCTTC.

V and J are TRBV2 and TRBJ1-4; D is undetermined. Trimming took 8 bases from V and 0 from J, leaving 16 bases between them. The CDR3 consists of 16 residues. CDR1 SNHLY and CDR2 FYNNEI come from the germline V gene. The CDR3: CASVGRHFATNEKLFF. The CDR3 DNA reads TGTGCCAGCGTGGGCCGACACTTCGCAACTAATGAAAAACTGTTTTTT.